This TCR beta chain originates from a study of blood T cell repertoires in COVID-19. Study in general: Samples taken during acute and convalescent COVID-19 were collected in the United States, Italy and Spain. The analysed material was cDNA or gDNA that came from T cells, B-cell-depleted T cells, or PBMCs.

V was shortened by 1 base and J by 4 bases, with 13 bases between the two germline ends. Germline V gives CDR1 SEHNR, CDR2 FQNEAQ (reference sequence). This CDR3 contains 15 residues. Per the original methods: Amplification with reference gene primers provided the estimates of nucleated cell counts. Sequencing used immunoSEQ multiplex PCR; TCRdb keeps in-frame clones, though not all of them. V, J and clone size derive from that table, while D and trimming were established from the DNA sequence. The sample has around 150,000 clones; more than 60% are singletons. In this sample, this clone turned up a few times.

The sequencing input was peripheral blood. V gene TRBV7-9 combines with J gene TRBJ1-1; a possible D gene is TRBD1 (6 bases). The clonotype was recovered from a man aged 55-75 years with acute or convalescent COVID-19. Written as DNA, the CDR3 is TGTGCCAGCAGCTTAGTCGGGGGGCTTGGCACTGAAGCTTTCTTT. This gives the protein CASSLVGGLGTEAFF.